This TCR beta chain was sequenced in a study of blood T cell repertoires in COVID-19. Study-wide background: Samples representing acute and convalescent COVID-19 were sourced from the United States, Italy and Spain. Sources were T cells, B-cell-depleted T cells, or PBMCs; the material itself was cDNA or gDNA.

In its sample, this clone was seen once. Germline CDR1 is SEHNR and CDR2 is FQNEAQ (reference sequence). Trimming removed 5 bases at V and 1 base at J, with 17 bases between. This CDR3 contains 16 residues. The authors' processing: Estimation of nucleated cell counts relied on the amplification of reference gene primers. Data came from immunoSEQ multiplex PCR; TCRdb stores just in-frame clones and leaves some out. V, J and clone size reflect that table, while D and trimming were determined from the DNA. Of 100,000 or so clones listed, about 80% were seen once; the top ten hold roughly a third. Sequenced input: peripheral blood. This clonotype was sampled from a man between 65 and 80 years old with active or convalescent COVID-19. This rearrangement joins TRBV7-9 to TRBJ1-1; D ambiguous. The CDR3 spells CASSPKSLGRNTEAFF. CDR3 DNA sequence: TGTGCCAGCAGCCCAAAAAGCCTGGGCAGGAACACTGAAGCTTTCTTT.